Each of the 5 T cell receptor beta chains below was sequenced from the same sample in a study of blood T cells in healthy people across ages. A J-beta primer mix and a sample-barcoded 5' primer were used in a second PCR of roughly 6 to 12 cycles. TCRdb independently ran MiXCR on the 5' RACE reads; one entry per CDR3 protein. The sample includes roughly 900,000 distinct CDR3 sequences, 40% to 60% seen only once; the top ten take roughly 13%. The sample was blood. Source of these receptors: a man younger than 45 in good health.

The rearrangement joins TRBV7-9 to TRBJ2-5, with D perhaps matching TRBD1 (5 bases). The CDR3 has 15 residues. CDR1 and CDR2 from the germline V gene are SEHNR and FQNEAQ (reference sequence). The V gene lost 2 bases and the J gene lost 4 bases, with 14 bases spanning the gap. In DNA, the CDR3 is TGTGCCAGCAGCTTATCGATGGGGCTTCTAGAGACCCAGTACTTC. Protein product: CASSLSMGLLETQYF.

This clonotype came up a few times. The rearrangement joins TRBV20-1 to TRBJ1-1; 7 nucleotides align to TRBD1. The CDR3 has 12 amino acids. Per germline, CDR1 DFQATT and CDR2 SNEGSKA (reference sequence). V gave up 3 bases and J gave up 6 bases; unmatched junction bases: 4. CDR3 in amino acids: CSASDRAAEAFF. In DNA, the CDR3 is TGCAGTGCTAGCGACAGGGCCGCTGAAGCTTTCTTT.

As to this clonotype: At one of its ends the junction is not consistent with the germline gene, which may arise from a read error. V is TRBV12-3 or TRBV12-4 and J is TRBJ2-2; maybe TRBD2 (6 bases). The length of the CDR3 is 16 residues. This chain's CDR3 is CASTVDYRVNTGGLFF. In DNA form, the CDR3 reads TGTGCCAGCACCGTCGACTATAGGGTAAACACCGGGGGGCTGTTTTTT.

A few counts support this clonotype. The CDR3 DNA reads TGTGCCAGCAGCTTAGCGGAGGCGGGGGCCGCCGATACGCAGTATTTT. Translation gives CASSLAEAGAADTQYF. V is TRBV7-2 and J is TRBJ2-3; maybe TRBD2 (7 bases). This CDR3 has 16 amino acids. The ends were cut back, 0 bases at V and 6 bases at J, with 16 bases in the middle. Germline values: CDR1 SGHTA, CDR2 FQGNSA.

The chain joins TRBV20-1 to TRBJ1-1; D call uncertain. Trimming pared 0 bases from V and 5 bases from J, leaving 13 bases between. In germline, CDR1 is DFQATT, CDR2 SNEGSKA (reference sequence). This CDR3 region has 14 residues. CDR3 sequence reads: CSARDPVSRTEAFF. As DNA, the CDR3 is TGCAGTGCTAGAGATCCGGTCTCTCGGACTGAAGCTTTCTTT.